This TCR beta chain was captured by sequencing in a study of T cell changes during pregnancy in multiple sclerosis. Data came from immunoSEQ multiplex PCR; TCRdb stores just in-frame clones and leaves some out. The data contain some 41,000 clones, about 89% of them singletons. Per the germline V gene, CDR1 is KGHSH and CDR2 is LQKENI. V was pared by 3 bases and J by 2 bases, with 14 bases between. This CDR3 spans 16 amino acids. The sequencing here drew on CD4+ T cells from peripheral blood mononuclear cells, taken in the third trimester of pregnancy. The sequence came from a female donor in good health, enrolled as a control in a pregnancy study. This chain joins TRBV18 and TRBJ2-1; D remains unclear. Here the CDR3 reads CASSPGALQAYNEQFF. CDR3 nucleotides: TGTGCCAGCTCACCGGGCGCCTTGCAGGCCTACAATGAGCAGTTCTTC.